In its sample, the clone carrying this TCR beta chain was seen a few times. The data belong to a study of human T cells and chemical hapten exposure. Overall study: While the roughly 25-week study was under way, patients received diphenylcyclopropenone on the scalp every week. Mostly female, the patients presented with alopecia areata, totalis or universalis. DPC (0.01%) was patch tested on the upper back and read at 6 days.

Authors' analysis steps: A typical sample had around 90,000 TCRs, with roughly 23,224 to 700,000 overall. TCRdb re-analysed the RACE reads in MiXCR, keeping a single row per CDR3 protein. TCRdb's processing, not the authors', yielded these V and J calls. The data contain 150,000 to 200,000 distinct CDR3 sequences, about 14% of them singletons. Regarding time point: patch test 1, 2 weeks after DPC sensitization. Treatment: therapeutic diphenylcyclopropenone sensitization with weekly scalp DPC. Germline CDR1 and CDR2: MNHEY and SVGAGI. Trimming left V 3 bases short and J 9 bases short, with 18 bases between. The CDR3 consists of 15 residues.

The specimen was whole blood, collected in connection with sensitization to the hapten diphenylcyclopropenone (DPC). The genes are TRBV6-5 and TRBJ2-1, with D perhaps matching TRBD2 (6 bases). This receptor was taken from a woman aged 25 to 39 with alopecia areata. Some clones in this sample may be carry-over from other donors' samples. CDR3 coding DNA: TGTGCCAGCAGTTATTTCGCGGGATCGCCTGGTGAGCAGTTCTTC. Translation gives CASSYFAGSPGEQFF.